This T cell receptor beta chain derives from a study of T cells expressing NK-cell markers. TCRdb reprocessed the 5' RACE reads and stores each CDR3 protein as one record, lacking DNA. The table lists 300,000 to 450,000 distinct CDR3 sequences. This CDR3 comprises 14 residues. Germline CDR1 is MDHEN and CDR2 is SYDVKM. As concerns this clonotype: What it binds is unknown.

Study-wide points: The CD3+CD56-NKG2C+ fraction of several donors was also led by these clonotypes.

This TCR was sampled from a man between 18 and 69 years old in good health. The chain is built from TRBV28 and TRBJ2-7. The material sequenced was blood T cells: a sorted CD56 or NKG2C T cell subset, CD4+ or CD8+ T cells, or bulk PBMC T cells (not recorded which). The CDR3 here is CASSLPPSSYEQYF.